The present T cell receptor (beta chain) was sequenced within a study of graft-versus-host responses after intestinal transplantation. TCRdb's table, derived via immunoSEQ multiplex PCR, lists solely in-frame clones and lacks some. This sample has 15,000 to 20,000 clones, with 82% found just once. Once graft tissue had been processed, intraepithelial and lamina propria lymphocytes were released. Germline V gives CDR1 MDHEN, CDR2 SYDVKM. The V and J ends lost 7 bases and 3 bases respectively, with 9 bases between them. The length of the CDR3 is 12 residues. The starting material was ileum tissue, obtained 17 days after transplant. The TCR was taken from a human patient who received an intestinal transplant, so some T cells may come from the graft donor. The genes are TRBV28 and TRBJ1-2; D might be TRBD1 (5 bases). The CDR3 sequence is CASMATDYGYTF. The CDR3 DNA sequence: TGTGCCAGCATGGCGACAGACTATGGCTACACCTTC.